The T cell receptor beta chain described here comes from a study of shared clonotypes between healthy human individuals. Study details: Every donor yielded three CD4 naive, three CD4 memory, two CD8 naive and one CD8 memory plate. Regarding the study as a whole: Relative to memory subsets, naive subsets generally showed larger estimated richness. In having few donors, the study represented limited genetic and exposure-history diversity. Non-shared clonotypes displayed generation probabilities falling below those of clonotypes present in all four donors.

Using immunoSEQ multiplex PCR, the repertoire was profiled, and TCRdb retains in-frame clones only, with some absent. Here the sample spans more than 500,000 clones, approximately 96% being singletons. As defined, naive CD8 cells were CD45RO-negative and positively selected for CCR7, with terminally differentiated effector memory CD45RA+ cells excluded. Germline V lookup: CDR1 MGHRA, CDR2 YSYEKL. There are 15 residues in the CDR3. The germline V and J ends were trimmed by 0 bases and 8 bases, with 17 bases remaining between them. Of note for this clone: Its antigen is unknown.

The chain employs TRBV4-1 and TRBJ2-7; TRBD2 is a possible D gene (6 bases). The sample taken for sequencing was naive CD8+ T cells sorted from blood. The clonotype comes from a woman aged 25 to 39 in good health. The CDR3 sequence is CASSQDLSGLRQQYF. The CDR3, as DNA: TGCGCCAGCAGCCAAGATCTCTCGGGACTCCGGCAGCAGTACTTC.